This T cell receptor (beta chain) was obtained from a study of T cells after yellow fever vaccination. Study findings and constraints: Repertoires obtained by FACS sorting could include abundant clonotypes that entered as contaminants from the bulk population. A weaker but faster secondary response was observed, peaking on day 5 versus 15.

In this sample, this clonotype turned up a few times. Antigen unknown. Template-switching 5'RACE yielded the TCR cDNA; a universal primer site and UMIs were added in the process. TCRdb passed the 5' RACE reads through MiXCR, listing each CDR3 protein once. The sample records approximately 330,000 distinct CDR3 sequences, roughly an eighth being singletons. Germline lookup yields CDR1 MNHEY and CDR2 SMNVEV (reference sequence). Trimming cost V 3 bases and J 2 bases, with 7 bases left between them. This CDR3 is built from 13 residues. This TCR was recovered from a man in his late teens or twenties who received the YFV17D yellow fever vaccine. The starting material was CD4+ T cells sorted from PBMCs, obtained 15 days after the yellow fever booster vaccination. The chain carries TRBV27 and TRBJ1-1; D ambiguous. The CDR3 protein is CASSFSRNTEAFF. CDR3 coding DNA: TGTGCCAGCAGTTTCTCCAGAAACACTGAAGCTTTCTTT.